The next 13 T cell receptor beta chains were all read from a single sample in a study of neoadjuvant nivolumab and ipilimumab in lung cancer. Clones were read by immunoSEQ multiplex PCR, and TCRdb kept only the in-frame ones, dropping some. The sample lists around 30,000 clones, 83% seen once, with 5% to 6.5% in the top ten. The sequenced sample was tumor tissue, obtained after neoadjuvant nivolumab, alone or with ipilimumab, at or shortly before surgery. Every receptor here comes from an adult with non-small cell lung cancer.

This chain connects TRBV2 to TRBJ1-1, with no clear D. Trimming cost V 3 bases and J 0 bases, with 5 bases left between them. The CDR3 is 13 residues long. Germline V gene lookup returns CDR1 SNHLY and CDR2 FYNNEI. The CDR3 reads CASSENMNTEAFF. The DNA for the CDR3 is TGTGCCAGCAGTGAGAATATGAACACTGAAGCTTTCTTT. Variable domain in full (rest from reference TRBV2 and TRBJ1-1): EPEVTQTPSHQVTQMGQEVILRCVPISNHLYFYWYRQILGQKVEFLVSFYNNEISEKSEIFDDQFSVERPDGSNFTLKIRSTKLEDSAMYFCASSENMNTEAFFGQGTRLTVV.

The chain uses TRBV7-2 and TRBJ2-3; D is undetermined. Germline assignment: CDR1 SGHTA and CDR2 FQGNSA. The CDR3 contains 12 residues. The ends were cut back, 3 bases at V and 6 bases at J, with 7 bases in the middle. The CDR3 DNA is TGTGCCAGCAGCTTGTTGAGGGATACGCAGTATTTT. Its protein is CASSLLRDTQYF.

The chain recombines TRBV7-9 with TRBJ1-2; TRBD1 is a possible D gene (5 bases). CDR1 is SEHNR and CDR2 is FQNEAQ in the germline V gene (reference sequence). This CDR3 spans 13 amino acids. Trimming stripped 0 bases from V and 3 bases from J, with 5 bases between. The CDR3 spells CASSLAQDYGYTF. The CDR3 coding sequence is TGTGCCAGCAGCTTAGCACAGGACTATGGCTACACCTTC.

V gene TRBV5-4 combines with J gene TRBJ1-6; a weak D match, TRBD1 (5 bases). The CDR3 spans 12 residues. Trimming cost V 7 bases and J 9 bases, with 11 bases left between them. Germline loops: CDR1 SGHNT, CDR2 YYREEE (reference sequence). The CDR3 here is CASGGGGSPLHF. The CDR3 DNA reads TGTGCCAGCGGTGGGGGGGGTTCACCCCTCCACTTT.

This clone was picked up one time. This chain connects TRBV15 to TRBJ1-2; possibly TRBD1 for D (5 bases). V lost 3 bases, J lost 0 bases, and 11 bases lay in between. This CDR3 has 15 amino acids. From germline, CDR1 is LNHNV and CDR2 YYDKDF (reference sequence). CDR3 residues: CATSSGTVANYGYTF. The CDR3 DNA is TGTGCCACCAGCAGCGGGACCGTTGCTAACTATGGCTACACCTTC.

The chain couples TRBV2 to TRBJ1-5, with D unresolved. The CDR3 runs to 13 residues. The V gene lost 5 bases and the J gene lost 7 bases, with 12 bases spanning the gap. The germline CDR1 and CDR2 sequences are SNHLY and FYNNEI. Here the CDR3 reads CASSPGPLQPQHF. The DNA for the CDR3 is TGTGCCAGCAGTCCCGGACCGCTCCAGCCCCAGCATTTT.

Only one count was recorded for this clone. The chain uses TRBV2 and TRBJ1-5, with a weak D call TRBD1 (6 bases). The V and J ends lost 5 bases and 1 base respectively, with 12 bases between them. The CDR3 extends over 15 amino acids. CDR1 SNHLY and CDR2 FYNNEI come from the germline V gene. CDR3 bases: TGTGCCAGCAGTACCCAGGGGTCGAGCAATCAGCCCCAGCATTTT. Protein: CASSTQGSSNQPQHF. Full variable domain (outside the CDR3, taken from reference TRBV2 and TRBJ1-5): EPEVTQTPSHQVTQMGQEVILRCVPISNHLYFYWYRQILGQKVEFLVSFYNNEISEKSEIFDDQFSVERPDGSNFTLKIRSTKLEDSAMYFCASSTQGSSNQPQHFGDGTRLSIL.

The chain is built from TRBV5-1 and TRBJ2-3; 9 bases map to TRBD2. This CDR3 region has 16 residues. Looked up from germline, CDR1 is SGHRS and CDR2 is YFSETQ. J gave up 3 bases and V 3 bases, and 8 bases lay outside the gene matches. DNA for the CDR3: TGCGCCAGCAGCTCGGCAGCGGGGGGCATTACAGATACGCAGTATTTT. Translated, it gives CASSSAAGGITDTQYF. Filled out from reference TRBV5-1 and TRBJ2-3, the complete variable domain reads KAGVTQTPRYLIKTRGQQVTLSCSPISGHRSVSWYQQTPGQGLQFLFEYFSETQRNKGNFPGRFSGRQFSNSRSEMNVSTLELGDSALYLCASSSAAGGITDTQYFGPGTRLTVL.

V is TRBV30 and J is TRBJ1-1; TRBD1 matches at 9 bases. The V gene end was trimmed by 4 bases and the J gene end by 6 bases; junction bases not matched to a gene: 3. Per the germline V gene, CDR1 is GTSNPN and CDR2 is SVGIG (reference sequence). This CDR3 is 12 amino acids long. In DNA, the CDR3 is TGTGCCTGGACCGGGACAGGGTCTGAAGCTTTCTTT. It codes for CAWTGTGSEAFF.

J is TRBJ1-3 and V is TRBV7-4; TRBD1 aligns across 8 bases. This CDR3 has 13 residues. The germline CDR1 and CDR2 sequences are SGHVT and SQSDAQ. Trimming took 5 bases from V and 7 from J; bases not matched to a gene: 4. Here the CDR3 DNA reads TGTGCCAGCAGCCTGGACAGGGCGAACACCATATATTTT. Amino acids: CASSLDRANTIYF. Using reference TRBV7-4 and TRBJ1-3 for the parts outside the CDR3, the full variable domain is GAGVSQSPRYKVAKRGRDVALRCDSISGHVTLYWYRQTLGQGSEVLTYSQSDAQRDKSGRPSGRFSAERPERSVSTLKIQRTEQGDSAVYLCASSLDRANTIYFGEGSWLTVV.

As concerns this clone: Mismatch with germline at one junction end may stem from a read error. The CDR3 nucleotides read TGTGCCAGCTCAACGGATTTACGACCCTACCCTAACTATGGCTTCACCTTC. It yields the protein CASSTDLRPYPNYGFTF. V usage is TRBV18 and J usage is TRBJ1-2, with unresolved D. Germline values: CDR1 KGHSH, CDR2 LQKENI. The CDR3 has 17 residues.

The chain links TRBV7-2 to TRBJ2-4; perhaps TRBD2 as D (6 bases). This CDR3 spans 16 amino acids. Trimming removed 1 base at V and 2 bases at J, with 12 bases between. Germline V gives CDR1 SGHTA, CDR2 FQGNSA. The CDR3: CASSLDRSGTKNIQYF. The CDR3 region has the DNA TGTGCCAGCAGCTTAGATCGTAGCGGAACCAAAAACATTCAGTACTTC.

The genes are TRBV2 and TRBJ2-5; 11 positions match TRBD1. Per the germline V gene, CDR1 is SNHLY and CDR2 is FYNNEI. The V segment lost 8 bases and the J segment 5 bases; nucleotides outside the gene matches: 7. This CDR3 has 14 amino acids. CDR3 protein: CASRGQGVRETQYF. The CDR3, as DNA: TGTGCCAGCCGGGGACAGGGGGTTCGTGAGACCCAGTACTTC.